This TCR beta chain appears in the sequencing data of a study of T cell clonotyping in hematopoietic cell transplantation. Study-level results: At the given depth, recipient repertoires were over 95% de novo clonotypes. Broader posttransplant TCR repertoire diversity was predicted by graft donor and pretransplant recipient Inverse Simpson Index values.

The CDR3 extends over 15 amino acids. Germline CDR1 reads SGHDN; CDR2 reads FVKESK. Trimming pared 3 bases from V and 1 base from J, leaving 12 bases between. Data came from immunoSEQ multiplex PCR; TCRdb stores just in-frame clones and leaves some out. The table lists tens of thousands of clones, about 93% of them singletons. The sample holds one count of this clone. Its antigen remains unknown. The receptor was derived from a woman aged 50 to 60 in good health. Some clones in this sample may be carry-over from other donors' samples. This chain joins TRBV14 and TRBJ1-1; TRBD1 is a possible D gene (5 bases). Sequencing input: peripheral blood mononuclear cells. CDR3 coding DNA: TGTGCCAGCAGCCAGAGGGAGGGGTGGAACACTGAAGCTTTCTTT. It codes for CASSQREGWNTEAFF.